Below are 13 T cell receptor beta chains sequenced from a single sample in a study of beta chain features in type 1 diabetes. Since all of the isolated RNA was reverse transcribed, expressed TCRB transcripts were what got sequenced. The method was immunoSEQ multiplex PCR; TCRdb's version includes in-frame clones alone and lacks a portion of them. This table holds 350,000 to 450,000 clones, around 14% found once. Sequencing was done on a sample of naive CD4+ T cells from blood. Source of these receptors: a man aged 30 to 39 in good health.

The rearrangement joins TRBV5-4 to TRBJ2-5, with TRBD1 as a possible D gene (6 bases). The CDR3 is 13 amino acids. Germline CDR1 and CDR2: SGHNT and YYREEE (reference sequence). Between the trimmed V and J ends, which lost 2 bases and 5 bases, there was a span of 10 bases. CDR3 residues: CASSFRGGETQYF. As DNA, the CDR3 is TGTGCCAGCAGCTTCAGGGGCGGGGAGACCCAGTACTTC.

This sequence joins TRBV6-6 and TRBJ2-3; D not certain. Trimming left V 4 bases short and J 4 bases short, with 6 bases between. This CDR3 is 12 amino acids long. Germline V CDR1 and CDR2: MNHNY, SVGAGI (reference sequence). In DNA form, the CDR3 reads TGTGCCAGCAGTTCCCTCTCAGATACGCAGTATTTT. This codes for CASSSLSDTQYF.

V and J are TRBV10-3 and TRBJ2-5, with 11 nucleotides matching TRBD2. CDR3 length: 13 residues. Trimming took 6 bases from V and 4 from J; bases not matched to a gene: 1. The germline V gene encodes CDR1 ENHRY and CDR2 SYGVKD. The CDR3 reads CAIRGTSGETQYF. As DNA, the CDR3 is TGTGCCATCAGGGGGACTAGCGGAGAGACCCAGTACTTC.

The V call is TRBV13, the J call TRBJ2-5; D ambiguous. In germline, CDR1 is PRHDT, CDR2 FYEKMQ (reference sequence). Deletions cut 5 bases from V and 1 base from J, with 8 bases between. The CDR3 runs 13 residues. The CDR3 nucleotides are TGTGCCAGCAGCAAGGACGTCCAAGAGACCCAGTACTTC. Protein product: CASSKDVQETQYF.

In this sample, this clone turned up a few times. The J gene is TRBJ2-1, the V gene TRBV19; 8 positions agree with TRBD1. This CDR3 is built from 14 residues. The trim removed 3 bases at V and 2 bases at J, leaving 0 bases unmatched. Germline assignment: CDR1 LNHDA and CDR2 SQIVND (reference sequence). DNA for the CDR3: TGTGCCAGTAGTATGGGACAGGCCTACAATGAGCAGTTCTTC. As protein: CASSMGQAYNEQFF.

This clone occurred a few times. The V call is TRBV18, the J call TRBJ2-3; 8 positions agree with TRBD2. The CDR3 runs 16 residues. Germline CDR1 and CDR2: KGHSH and LQKENI. The V gene end was trimmed by 1 base and the J gene end by 7 bases; junction bases not matched to a gene: 10. The CDR3 loop reads CASSPRVGLGLNTQYF. For the CDR3, the DNA is TGTGCCAGCTCACCACGGGTGGGACTAGGTCTAAATACGCAGTATTTT.

This clone was seen only a few times. V is TRBV25-1 and J is TRBJ2-1; the D is unclear. This CDR3 is 13 amino acids long. Germline V gene sequence: CDR1 MGHDK, CDR2 SYGVNS. V was cut by 5 bases and J by 9 bases, with 14 bases left in between. Here the CDR3 DNA reads TGTGCCAGCAGTCTGACGACCAGTATTGAGCAGTTCTTC. Translation gives CASSLTTSIEQFF.

V is TRBV5-1 and J is TRBJ1-6; 7 bases align to TRBD1. After removal of 0 bases from V and 9 bases from J, the junction contained 9 bases not matched to a gene. The germline V gene has CDR1 SGHRS and CDR2 YFSETQ. The CDR3 consists of 16 residues. The CDR3 protein is CASSLGIAGGPSPLHF. Here the CDR3 DNA reads TGCGCCAGCAGCTTGGGAATCGCAGGGGGGCCTTCACCCCTCCACTTT. The variable domain in full, completed from reference TRBV5-1 and TRBJ1-6, reads KAGVTQTPRYLIKTRGQQVTLSCSPISGHRSVSWYQQTPGQGLQFLFEYFSETQRNKGNFPGRFSGRQFSNSRSEMNVSTLELGDSALYLCASSLGIAGGPSPLHFGNGTRLTVT.

The table lists this clone with a few counts. This CDR3 reads CASSLVPNTGELFF. The CDR3 DNA sequence: TGTGCCAGCAGCTTAGTGCCTAACACCGGGGAGCTGTTTTTT. The rearrangement joins TRBV7-2 to TRBJ2-2; D remains unclear. Trimming cost V 1 base and J 2 bases, with 5 bases left between them. This CDR3 is built from 14 residues. The germline V gene encodes CDR1 SGHTA and CDR2 FQGNSA.

The V call is TRBV28, the J call TRBJ2-2, with D possibly being TRBD2 (6 bases). The CDR3 totals 13 residues. CDR1 and CDR2 (germline): MDHEN, SYDVKM. Trimming left V 11 bases short and J 5 bases short, with 15 bases between. CDR3 coding DNA: TGTGCCGGTCGGGAGACCGGTACCGGGGAGCTGTTTTTT. Its translation is CAGRETGTGELFF.

This clone has a single count. The chain carries TRBV4-1 and TRBJ2-3; D could derive from TRBD1 or TRBD2 (5 bases each). The V end lost 5 bases, the J end lost 5 bases, and 20 bases lay between the germline ends. This CDR3 spans 16 amino acids. Germline assignment: CDR1 MGHRA and CDR2 YSYEKL. CDR3 amino acids: CASSAQGPRNVDTQYF. CDR3 DNA sequence: TGCGCCAGCAGCGCCCAGGGACCGAGGAACGTAGATACGCAGTATTTT.

The chain combines TRBV5-4 with TRBJ2-3; 11 bases are a match to TRBD2. The CDR3 is 16 amino acids. Germline V lookup: CDR1 SGHNT, CDR2 YYREEE (reference sequence). In DNA form, the CDR3 reads TGTGTCACAACAGGCCGACTAGCGGGGACCACAGATACGCAGTATTTT. Translating gives CVTTGRLAGTTDTQYF.

This clone showed up just a few times. The CDR3, as DNA: TGTGCCAGCAGCTTCAACAGGGGGAGGACCACTGAAGCTTTCTTT. The encoded protein is CASSFNRGRTTEAFF. This rearrangement joins TRBV7-9 to TRBJ1-1; TRBD1 aligns across 8 bases. CDR1 and CDR2 from the germline V gene are SEHNR and FQNEAQ (reference sequence). Trimming cost V 3 bases and J 4 bases; bases outside gene matches: 7. The CDR3 length is 15 residues.